These 20 T cell receptor beta chains share one sample of origin, sequenced in a study of blood T cell repertoires in COVID-19. The data were produced by immunoSEQ multiplex PCR, yet TCRdb's version contains in-frame clones alone and is incomplete. The sample includes about 490,000 clones, 70% to 90% of them seen just once. The sequencing input was peripheral blood. The receptor set was obtained from a human donor in a cohort sampled during active COVID-19.

Concerning this clone: An end of the junction does not agree with germline; a read error may underlie this. The sample contains more than one DNA sequence encoding this CDR3. This chain uses TRBV6-5 with TRBJ1-1, with D maybe TRBD1 (5 bases). Germline-derived CDR1 and CDR2 are MNHEY and SVGAGI. The CDR3 is 15 residues long. CDR3 sequence (DNA): TGTGCCAGTAGTTACTTGGCGGGGGGTGGCACTGAAGCTTTCTTT. Translation: CASSYLAGGGTEAFF.

J is TRBJ1-5 and V is TRBV29-1; 8 nucleotides align to TRBD1. Looked up from germline, CDR1 is SQVTM and CDR2 is ANQGSEA. V was pared by 6 bases and J by 0 bases, with 13 bases of the junction left unmatched. The CDR3 consists of 17 residues. In DNA, the CDR3 is TGCAGCGTCCCCGCGGACAGGGATATTTATAGCAATCAGCCCCAGCATTTT. Translated, it gives CSVPADRDIYSNQPQHF. Full variable domain (remainder filled in from reference TRBV29-1 and TRBJ1-5): SAVISQKPSRDICQRGTSLTIQCQVDSQVTMMFWYRQQPGQSLTLIATANQGSEATYESGFVIDKFPISRPNLTFSTLTVSNMSPEDSSIYLCSVPADRDIYSNQPQHFGDGTRLSIL.

The V and J genes are TRBV7-3 and TRBJ2-1; 7 bases line up with TRBD1. The CDR3 has 15 amino acids. Germline-derived CDR1 and CDR2 are SGHTA and FQGTGA. J gave up 3 bases and V 5 bases, and 7 bases lay outside the gene matches. CDR3 sequence (DNA): TGTGCCAGCAGCCAGGACAGGAGCCGCTACAATGAGCAGTTCTTC. It encodes CASSQDRSRYNEQFF.

This chain uses TRBV27 with TRBJ2-7, with D hard to call. The V gene's germline CDR1 is MNHEY and CDR2 SMNVEV (reference sequence). CDR3 length: 15 residues. Between the trimmed V and J ends, which lost 2 bases and 1 base, there was a span of 12 bases. As DNA, the CDR3 is TGTGCCAGCAGTTTAACGTACCGCGGTTCCTACGAGCAGTACTTC. This sequence encodes CASSLTYRGSYEQYF.

This chain links TRBV30 with TRBJ2-7, with 9 nucleotides matching TRBD1. Germline lookup yields CDR1 GTSNPN and CDR2 SVGIG (reference sequence). With 1 base clipped from V and 5 bases from J, the junction kept 0 bases outside the gene matches. The CDR3 runs to 12 residues. CDR3 protein: CAWSGDRDEQYF. The CDR3 bases are TGTGCCTGGAGTGGGGACAGGGACGAGCAGTACTTC.

The genes are TRBV19 and TRBJ2-7, with 9 bases aligning to TRBD2. In germline, CDR1 is LNHDA, CDR2 SQIVND (reference sequence). The CDR3 extends over 15 amino acids. J lost 5 bases, V lost 3 bases, and 8 bases had no gene match. The chain's CDR3 is CASSIPGLAGDEQYF. CDR3 bases: TGTGCCAGTAGTATTCCCGGTTTAGCGGGAGACGAGCAGTACTTC.

This chain uses TRBV6-5 with TRBJ2-3; D may be TRBD2 (5 bases). The germline V and J ends were trimmed by 5 bases and 4 bases, with 16 bases remaining between them. This CDR3 is built from 15 residues. Germline CDR1 is MNHEY and CDR2 is SVGAGI. The CDR3 is CASSREVEVPDTQYF. CDR3 DNA: TGTGCCAGCAGTCGAGAGGTGGAGGTCCCAGATACGCAGTATTTT.

The table lists this clone with a few counts. The CDR3 sequence: CASSPFPPQETQYF. The DNA of the CDR3 is TGTGCCAGCTCACCTTTCCCCCCACAAGAGACCCAGTACTTC. The J gene is TRBJ2-5, the V gene TRBV18; D ambiguous. The germline V and J ends were trimmed by 3 bases and 2 bases, with 10 bases remaining between them. The V gene's germline CDR1 is KGHSH and CDR2 LQKENI. The CDR3 covers 14 residues.

Notes on this clone: Distinct nucleotide sequences in the sample also encode this CDR3. V and J are TRBV19 and TRBJ1-5, with 9 nucleotides matching TRBD1. Germline V CDR1 and CDR2: LNHDA, SQIVND (reference sequence). There are 14 residues in the CDR3. The trim removed 9 bases at V and 0 bases at J, leaving 3 bases unmatched. The CDR3 DNA is TGTGCCAGCCGGGACAGGGCTAGCAATCAGCCCCAGCATTTT. Amino acids: CASRDRASNQPQHF.

The chain has TRBV5-1 and TRBJ2-2; 10 bases map to TRBD2. The CDR3 length is 14 residues. Germline V gives CDR1 SGHRS, CDR2 YFSETQ. Trimming at V came to 6 bases and at J to 4 bases, leaving 3 bases not matched to a gene. The CDR3 spells CASKAGGVTGELFF. CDR3 coding DNA: TGCGCCAGCAAAGCGGGAGGGGTCACCGGGGAGCTGTTTTTT.

V gene TRBV2 combines with J gene TRBJ2-3, with D unclear. The germline gives CDR1 SNHLY, CDR2 FYNNEI. V gave up 7 bases and J gave up 0 bases, with 11 bases separating them. The CDR3 runs to 14 residues. CDR3 sequence (DNA): TGTGCCAGCAATAAAGCGACTAGCACAGATACGCAGTATTTT. Residues: CASNKATSTDTQYF.

The gene calls are TRBV10-1 and TRBJ1-1; tentatively, D is TRBD1 (6 bases). The CDR3 length is 15 residues. The V gene's germline CDR1 is WNHNN and CDR2 SYGVQD (reference sequence). The V gene lost 6 bases and the J gene lost 1 base, with 15 bases spanning the gap. The CDR3 bases are TGCGCCAGCAGCCCCCAGGGGTCCGGGAACACTGAAGCTTTCTTT. It encodes CASSPQGSGNTEAFF.

This rearrangement joins TRBV18 to TRBJ2-4, with TRBD1 matching 7 bases. Trimming removed 2 bases from V and 2 bases from J; junction bases left unmatched: 3. This CDR3 has 15 amino acids. CDR1 and CDR2 (germline): KGHSH, LQKENI. The CDR3 DNA reads TGTGCCAGCTCACCATCGACAGGGCCCAAAAACATTCAGTACTTC. Its translation is CASSPSTGPKNIQYF.

The chain links TRBV19 to TRBJ2-1, with D possibly TRBD2 on 6 matching bases. The CDR3 sequence is 14 residues long. Germline V gives CDR1 LNHDA, CDR2 SQIVND (reference sequence). Trimming took 5 bases from V and 9 from J, leaving 17 bases between them. CDR3 loop: CASSVPGGVGEQFF. CDR3 bases: TGTGCCAGTAGTGTACCCGGCGGGGTGGGTGAGCAGTTCTTC.

J is TRBJ2-3 and V is TRBV29-1; D gene unclear. The V gene lost 1 base and the J gene lost 2 bases, with 10 bases spanning the gap. The germline CDR1 and CDR2 sequences are SQVTM and ANQGSEA. This CDR3 comprises 14 residues. The CDR3 nucleotides are TGCAGCGTTGAAGTAGTCGCTTCCACAGATACGCAGTATTTT. Its translation: CSVEVVASTDTQYF.

The chain is built from TRBV30 and TRBJ1-3; D gene unclear. Between the trimmed V and J ends, which lost 4 bases and 4 bases, there was a span of 8 bases. The V gene's germline CDR1 is GTSNPN and CDR2 SVGIG (reference sequence). This CDR3 region has 12 residues. CDR3 in amino acids: CAWNHGGNTIYF. The CDR3 DNA reads as TGTGCCTGGAACCACGGGGGAAACACCATATATTTT.

The chain has TRBV4-2 and TRBJ2-5; 10 bases align to TRBD2. CDR1 and CDR2 from the germline V gene are LGHNA and YNFKEQ. V trimming: 5 bases; J trimming: 7 bases; junction bases outside the gene matches: 13. This CDR3 spans 16 amino acids. The CDR3 reads CASSSFTGTSDGTQYF. CDR3 bases: TGTGCCAGCAGCTCTTTTACCGGGACTAGCGACGGGACCCAGTACTTC.

This sequence joins TRBV19 and TRBJ1-6; D gene ambiguous. Germline V gene lookup returns CDR1 LNHDA and CDR2 SQIVND (reference sequence). Trimming shortened V by 3 bases and J by 0 bases, and 9 bases separated the two germline ends. The CDR3 is 16 residues long. CDR3 nucleotide sequence: TGTGCCAGTAGTATGGAGGGAGGCTCCTATAATTCACCCCTCCACTTT. Protein: CASSMEGGSYNSPLHF. Combining the CDR3 with reference TRBV19 and TRBJ1-6 gives the whole variable domain DGGITQSPKYLFRKEGQNVTLSCEQNLNHDAMYWYRQDPGQGLRLIYYSQIVNDFQKGDIAEGYSVSREKKESFPLTVTSAQKNPTAFYLCASSMEGGSYNSPLHFGNGTRLTVT.

This clone appeared a single time. The rearrangement joins TRBV13 to TRBJ2-3; possibly TRBD1 for D (5 bases). Germline CDR1 is PRHDT and CDR2 is FYEKMQ (reference sequence). The CDR3 has 20 amino acids. V lost 2 bases and J 0 bases, leaving 24 bases between the germline ends. CDR3 nucleotide sequence: TGTGCCAGCAGCTTATTACACCCATCGGCAGGACAAAGGAGCACAGATACGCAGTATTTT. Translation: CASSLLHPSAGQRSTDTQYF. Supplemented by reference TRBV13 and TRBJ2-3, the full variable domain reads AAGVIQSPRHLIKEKRETATLKCYPIPRHDTVYWYQQGPGQDPQFLISFYEKMQSDKGSIPDRFSAQQFSDYHSELNMSSLELGDSALYFCASSLLHPSAGQRSTDTQYFGPGTRLTVL.

The chain joins TRBV7-3 to TRBJ2-6; D uncertain. The germline CDR1 and CDR2 sequences are SGHTA and FQGTGA. There are 17 residues in the CDR3. V lost 2 bases and J 0 bases, leaving 11 bases between the germline ends. The CDR3 is CASSLQAQHSGANVLTF. The CDR3 DNA reads as TGTGCCAGCAGCTTACAGGCCCAACACTCTGGGGCCAACGTCCTGACTTTC.